The rows below give T cell receptor beta chains drawn from one sample of a study of response to subunit inactivated influenza vaccine. TCRdb re-called the RT-PCR reads through MiXCR, storing one row per CDR3 protein. Among about 500,000 distinct CDR3 sequences listed, 15% to 20% were seen once. Sequencing was performed on CD4+ T cells sorted from PBMCs, taken less than 30 months after vaccination. These receptors came from a man in his fifties or sixties who received an inactivated influenza vaccine. Both conserved end residues are part of each CDR3.

cdr3_aa	v_call	j_call
CASSQRTSGGEQFF	TRBV7-2	TRBJ2-1
CASSIGENQETQYF	TRBV12-3/TRBV12-4	TRBJ2-5
CSTPGQPNYGYTF	TRBV20-1	TRBJ1-2
CASSQGDRFQETQYF	TRBV4-1	TRBJ2-5
CAWSGGSGETGELFF	TRBV30	TRBJ2-2
CASSSDRGYNSPLHF	TRBV5-1	TRBJ1-6
CASSTSRGEQFF	TRBV7-3	TRBJ2-1
CASSLGHQNAGYTF	TRBV5-1	TRBJ1-2
CSARAIKNTEAFF	TRBV20-1	TRBJ1-1
CSATRTSGGPDTQYF	TRBV20-1	TRBJ2-3
CASSLQGQGAYEQYF	TRBV5-1	TRBJ2-7
CASSPSGGGYSYEQYF	TRBV18	TRBJ2-7
CASSLTLGSYEQYF	TRBV7-2	TRBJ2-7
CSARTRGTVNTEAFF	TRBV20-1	TRBJ1-1
CASSDAGLAAGELFF	TRBV5-1	TRBJ2-2
CASSIGTGGTEAFF	TRBV4-2	TRBJ1-1
CASSLSTGGRDTIYF	TRBV7-2	TRBJ1-3
CASSPQGITNYGYTF	TRBV7-9	TRBJ1-2
CASSLSRDPTDTQYF	TRBV7-3	TRBJ2-3
CASSDSGGHRSYEQYF	TRBV25-1	TRBJ2-7
CASSSPGDPIYNEQFF	TRBV7-9	TRBJ2-1
CATPSRGATNEQFF	TRBV7-2	TRBJ2-1
CASSLGDFYEQYF	TRBV5-1	TRBJ2-7
CASSAQGALSTDTQYF	TRBV6-1	TRBJ2-3
CSGSGGARETQYF	TRBV20-1	TRBJ2-5
CSTEGLVQETQYF	TRBV20-1	TRBJ2-5
CASSKPPGLAGGKRNEQFF	TRBV5-6	TRBJ2-1
CASSLYRTSGGAYEQYF	TRBV27	TRBJ2-7